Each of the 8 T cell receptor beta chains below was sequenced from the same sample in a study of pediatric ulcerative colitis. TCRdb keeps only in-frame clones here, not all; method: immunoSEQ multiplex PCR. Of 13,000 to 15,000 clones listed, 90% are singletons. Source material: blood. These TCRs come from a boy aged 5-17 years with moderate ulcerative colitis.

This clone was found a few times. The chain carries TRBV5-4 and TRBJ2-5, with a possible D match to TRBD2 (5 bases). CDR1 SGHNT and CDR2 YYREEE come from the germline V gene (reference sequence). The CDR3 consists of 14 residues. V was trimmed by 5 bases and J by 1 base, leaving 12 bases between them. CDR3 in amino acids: CASSPAGGQETQYF. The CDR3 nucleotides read TGTGCCAGCAGTCCGGCGGGCGGCCAAGAGACCCAGTACTTC. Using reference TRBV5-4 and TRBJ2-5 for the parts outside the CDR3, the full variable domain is ETGVTQSPTHLIKTRGQQVTLRCSSQSGHNTVSWYQQALGQGPQFIFQYYREEENGRGNFPPRFSGLQFPNYSSELNVNALELDDSALYLCASSPAGGQETQYFGPGTRLLVL.

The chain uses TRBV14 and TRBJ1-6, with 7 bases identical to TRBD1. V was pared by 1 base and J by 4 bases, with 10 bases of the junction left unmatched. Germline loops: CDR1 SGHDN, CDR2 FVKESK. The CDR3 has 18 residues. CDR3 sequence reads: CASSQGTRAGGYNSPLHF. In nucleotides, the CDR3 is TGTGCCAGCAGCCAAGGGACGCGGGCAGGGGGATATAATTCACCCCTCCACTTT.

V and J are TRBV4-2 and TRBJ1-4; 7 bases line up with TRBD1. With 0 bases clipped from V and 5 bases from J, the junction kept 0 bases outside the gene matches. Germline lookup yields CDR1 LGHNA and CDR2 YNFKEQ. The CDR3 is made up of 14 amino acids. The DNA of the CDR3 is TGTGCCAGCAGCCAAGAACAGGGGAATGAAAAACTGTTTTTT. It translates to CASSQEQGNEKLFF.

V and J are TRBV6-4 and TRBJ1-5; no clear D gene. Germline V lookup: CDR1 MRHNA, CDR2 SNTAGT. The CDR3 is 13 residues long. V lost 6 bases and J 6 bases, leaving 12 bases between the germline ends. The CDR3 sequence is CASSERLGQPQHF. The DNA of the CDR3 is TGTGCCAGCAGCGAAAGGTTGGGTCAGCCCCAGCATTTT.

DNA for the CDR3: TGCGCCAGCAGCTTGGTAGGGGGCGGCACAGATACGCAGTATTTT. It translates to CASSLVGGGTDTQYF. The chain couples TRBV5-1 to TRBJ2-3; 7 bases line up with TRBD1. Germline CDR1 reads SGHRS; CDR2 reads YFSETQ. The CDR3 is made up of 15 amino acids. V lost 0 bases and J lost 1; bases outside the gene matches: 2.

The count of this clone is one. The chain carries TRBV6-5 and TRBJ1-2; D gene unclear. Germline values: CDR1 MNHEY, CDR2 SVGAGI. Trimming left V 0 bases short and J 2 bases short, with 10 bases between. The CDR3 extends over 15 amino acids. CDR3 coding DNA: TGTGCCAGCAGTTACTCGGACCCGGAAAACTATGGCTACACCTTC. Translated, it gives CASSYSDPENYGYTF.

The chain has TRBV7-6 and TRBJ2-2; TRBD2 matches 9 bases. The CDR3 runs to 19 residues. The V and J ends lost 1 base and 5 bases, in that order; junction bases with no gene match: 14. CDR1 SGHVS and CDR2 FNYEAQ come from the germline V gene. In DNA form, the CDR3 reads TGTGCCAGCAGCTTAGTCGTTCCGTTAGCGGGGGAGAATACCGGGGAGCTGTTTTTT. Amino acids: CASSLVVPLAGENTGELFF.

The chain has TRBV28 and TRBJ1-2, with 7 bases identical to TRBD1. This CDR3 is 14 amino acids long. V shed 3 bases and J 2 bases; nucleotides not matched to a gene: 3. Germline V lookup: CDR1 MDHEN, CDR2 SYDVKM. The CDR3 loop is CASSFQGGNYGYTF. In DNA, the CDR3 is TGTGCCAGCAGTTTTCAGGGGGGAAACTATGGCTACACCTTC.